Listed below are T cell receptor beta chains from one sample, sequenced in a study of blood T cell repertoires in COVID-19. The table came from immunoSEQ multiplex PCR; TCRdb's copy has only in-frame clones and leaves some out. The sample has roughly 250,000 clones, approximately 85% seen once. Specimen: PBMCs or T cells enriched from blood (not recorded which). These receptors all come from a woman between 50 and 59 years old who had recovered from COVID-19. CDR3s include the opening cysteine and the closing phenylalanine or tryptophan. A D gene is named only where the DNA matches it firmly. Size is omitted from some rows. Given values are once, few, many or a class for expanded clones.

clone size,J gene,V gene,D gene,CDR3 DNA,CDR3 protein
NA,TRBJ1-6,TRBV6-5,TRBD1,TGTGCCAGCAAATCACAGGGGGCTACCCCGGGGTCCCTCCACTTT,CASKSQGATPGSLHF
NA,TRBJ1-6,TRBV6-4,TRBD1,TGTGCCAGCAGGGACAGGGCTGGGAGTAATTCACCCCTCCACTTT,CASRDRAGSNSPLHF
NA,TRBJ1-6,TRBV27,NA,TGTGCCAGCAGCTGGAGCTCCTATAATTCACCCCTCCACTTT,CASSWSSYNSPLHF
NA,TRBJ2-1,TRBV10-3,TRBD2,TGTGCCATCAGTGAGGGACTAGCGGGAGTCTTCGGTTTTGATGAGCAGTTCTTC,CAISEGLAGVFGFDEQFF
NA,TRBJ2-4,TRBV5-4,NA,TGTGCCAGCAGCTTCAGGGGAGCCAAAAACATTCAGTACTTC,CASSFRGAKNIQYF
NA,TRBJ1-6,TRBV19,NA,TGTGCCAGTAAACAGGGTTTTGGTTCACCCCTCCACTTT,CASKQGFGSPLHF
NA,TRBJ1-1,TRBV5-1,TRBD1,TGCGCCAGCAGCTTGAGGACAGGTGGGGACACTGAAGCTTTCTTT,CASSLRTGGDTEAFF
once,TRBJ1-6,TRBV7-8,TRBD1,TGTGCCAGCAGCCAAGGACAGGGGTTGTCACCCCTCCACTTT,CASSQGQGLSPLHF
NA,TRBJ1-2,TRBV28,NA,TGTGCCAGCAGTCCCCAGACAGTAACTAACTATGGCTACACCTTC,CASSPQTVTNYGYTF
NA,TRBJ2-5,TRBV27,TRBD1,TGTGCCAGCAGTTTACGGGGGACAGGAGGGAGGCAAGAGACCCAGTACTTC,CASSLRGTGGRQETQYF
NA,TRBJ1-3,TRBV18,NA,TGTGCCAGCTCACCCGCGGGGGCGCTTGGAAACACCATATATTTT,CASSPAGALGNTIYF
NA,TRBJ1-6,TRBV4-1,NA,TGCGCCAGCAGCCACCCCTGGGCCGCTGAGATTTCACCCCTCCACTTT,CASSHPWAAEISPLHF
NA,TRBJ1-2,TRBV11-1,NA,TGTGCCAGCAGCTCAGGCGACAGGTCTAACTATGGCTACACCTTC,CASSSGDRSNYGYTF
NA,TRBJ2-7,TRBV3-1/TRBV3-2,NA,TGTGCCAGCAGCTACCTGGGGAGCGAGCAGTACTTC,CASSYLGSEQYF
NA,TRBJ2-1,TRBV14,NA,TGTGCCAGCAGCCAAAGCGGATACAATGAGCAGTTCTTC,CASSQSGYNEQFF
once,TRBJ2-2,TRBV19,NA,TGTGCCAGTAGTATTCGACAGCTCACCGGGGAGCTGTTTTTT,CASSIRQLTGELFF
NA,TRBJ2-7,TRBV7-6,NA,TGTGCCAGCAGCCCGCGCCCCGAAAACAGGGAAGGGGGATACGAGCAGTACTTC,CASSPRPENREGGYEQYF
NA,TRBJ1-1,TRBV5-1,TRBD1,TGCGCCAGCAGCTTGACAGGGGGAGGAACTGAAGCTTTCTTT,CASSLTGGGTEAFF
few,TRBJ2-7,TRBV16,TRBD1,TGTGCCAGCAGCCAATCGGGGACAGCGGACTACGAGCAGTACTTC,CASSQSGTADYEQYF
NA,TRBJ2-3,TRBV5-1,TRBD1,TGCGCCAGCAGCTTGGGGGCAGGGGGCGGCACAGATACGCAGTATTTT,CASSLGAGGGTDTQYF
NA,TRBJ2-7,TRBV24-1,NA,TGTGCCACCAGTGATTCGGGGGGCACGCCCCACTACGAGCAGTACTTC,CATSDSGGTPHYEQYF
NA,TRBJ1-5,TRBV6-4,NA,TGTGCCAGCAGTGACGGGGGGGAAGGAGGTCAGCCCCAGCATTTT,CASSDGGEGGQPQHF